A selection of T cell receptor beta chains follows, all from one sample in a study of blood T cells in healthy people across ages. One entry per CDR3 protein, called by TCRdb with MiXCR from the 5' RACE reads. The table lists about 1.7 million distinct CDR3 sequences, roughly 30% of them singletons, with about 8% in the top ten. Sequenced sample: blood. Receptors originate from a young woman in good health. CDR3s include the opening cysteine and the closing phenylalanine or tryptophan. The D gene is left open where the match is weak. Some rows have no size entry. The others give once, few or many, or a class for an expanded clone.

abundance: NA; v_gene: TRBV5-1; d_gene: NA; j_gene: TRBJ1-1; CDR3aa: CASSGSLNTEAFF; CDR3nt: TGCGCCAGCAGCGGTAGTTTGAACACTGAAGCTTTCTTT
abundance: few; v_gene: TRBV2; d_gene: NA; j_gene: TRBJ1-2; CDR3aa: CASRRGPLGGYTF; CDR3nt: TGTGCCAGCCGCAGGGGTCCCTTAGGGGGCTACACCTTC
abundance: NA; v_gene: TRBV7-8; d_gene: NA; j_gene: TRBJ1-2; CDR3aa: CAGSLGGAGGYTF; CDR3nt: TGTGCCGGCAGCTTGGGGGGGGCAGGGGGCTACACCTTC
abundance: many; v_gene: TRBV5-1; d_gene: TRBD2; j_gene: TRBJ2-5; CDR3aa: CASSVSSGQETQYF; CDR3nt: TGCGCCAGCAGCGTCTCTAGCGGCCAAGAGACCCAGTACTTC
abundance: many; v_gene: TRBV30; d_gene: TRBD1; j_gene: TRBJ2-3; CDR3aa: CAWSLRTGRATQYF; CDR3nt: TGTGCCTGGAGTTTGAGGACAGGGCGGGCTACGCAGTATTTT
abundance: many; v_gene: TRBV14; d_gene: NA; j_gene: TRBJ1-2; CDR3aa: CASSPRGLGYGYTF; CDR3nt: TGTGCCAGCAGCCCGAGGGGATTGGGCTATGGCTACACCTTC
abundance: few; v_gene: TRBV20-1; d_gene: NA; j_gene: TRBJ2-5; CDR3aa: CSAPGPGVETQYF; CDR3nt: TGCAGTGCCCCGGGGCCGGGAGTGGAGACCCAGTACTTC
abundance: few; v_gene: TRBV18; d_gene: NA; j_gene: TRBJ2-1; CDR3aa: CASSPSLGPSSYNEQFF; CDR3nt: TGTGCCAGCTCCCCGAGTTTGGGTCCCAGCTCCTACAATGAGCAGTTCTTC
abundance: few; v_gene: TRBV20-1; d_gene: NA; j_gene: TRBJ1-1; CDR3aa: CSARSWRAPNLNTEAFF; CDR3nt: TGCAGTGCTAGATCTTGGAGGGCCCCGAATCTGAACACTGAAGCTTTCTTT
abundance: many; v_gene: TRBV6-5; d_gene: NA; j_gene: TRBJ2-1; CDR3aa: CASSQYRSSYNEQFF; CDR3nt: TGTGCCAGCAGTCAATATAGAAGCTCCTACAATGAGCAGTTCTTC
abundance: NA; v_gene: TRBV7-3; d_gene: NA; j_gene: TRBJ1-2; CDR3aa: CASSFGGFGGYTF; CDR3nt: TGTGCCAGCAGCTTTGGTGGTTTCGGAGGCTACACCTTC
abundance: NA; v_gene: TRBV2; d_gene: NA; j_gene: TRBJ2-7; CDR3aa: CASRVAILSYEQYF; CDR3nt: TGTGCCAGCCGGGTGGCAATCCTCTCCTACGAGCAGTACTTC
abundance: few; v_gene: TRBV7-9; d_gene: TRBD1; j_gene: TRBJ2-7; CDR3aa: CASSLARTGMDEQYF; CDR3nt: TGTGCCAGCAGCTTAGCGAGGACAGGGATGGACGAGCAGTACTTC
abundance: many; v_gene: TRBV29-1; d_gene: NA; j_gene: TRBJ2-7; CDR3aa: CSVASQGSASRLQYF; CDR3nt: TGCAGCGTTGCATCCCAGGGGTCAGCGAGTCGTCTCCAGTACTTC
abundance: NA; v_gene: TRBV6-6; d_gene: NA; j_gene: TRBJ1-5; CDR3aa: CASTLGIIQPQHF; CDR3nt: TGTGCCAGCACCCTGGGGATCATCCAGCCCCAGCATTTT
abundance: few; v_gene: TRBV29-1; d_gene: NA; j_gene: TRBJ2-3; CDR3aa: CSVEVASADTQYF; CDR3nt: TGCAGCGTTGAGGTAGCCAGCGCAGATACGCAGTATTTT
abundance: few; v_gene: TRBV27; d_gene: NA; j_gene: TRBJ2-7; CDR3aa: CASSPWGGGHEQYF; CDR3nt: TGTGCCAGCAGCCCCTGGGGGGGCGGCCACGAGCAGTACTTC
abundance: few; v_gene: TRBV30; d_gene: NA; j_gene: TRBJ2-3; CDR3aa: CAWSVRQTDTQYF; CDR3nt: TGTGCCTGGAGTGTCCGACAGACAGATACGCAGTATTTT
abundance: few; v_gene: TRBV20-1; d_gene: NA; j_gene: TRBJ1-4; CDR3aa: CSARDVQGKKLFF; CDR3nt: TGCAGTGCTAGAGATGTCCAGGGGAAAAAACTGTTTTTT
abundance: few; v_gene: TRBV29-1; d_gene: NA; j_gene: TRBJ2-3; CDR3aa: CSVDWWETDTQYF; CDR3nt: TGCAGCGTTGACTGGTGGGAAACAGATACGCAGTATTTT
abundance: few; v_gene: TRBV29-1; d_gene: NA; j_gene: TRBJ2-3; CDR3aa: CSVDVGLSTDTQYF; CDR3nt: TGCAGCGTTGATGTGGGCTTGAGCACAGATACGCAGTATTTT
abundance: few; v_gene: TRBV9; d_gene: NA; j_gene: TRBJ2-3; CDR3aa: CASSVTAITTDTQYF; CDR3nt: TGTGCCAGCAGCGTTACGGCGATTACCACAGATACGCAGTATTTT
abundance: NA; v_gene: TRBV4-3; d_gene: TRBD1; j_gene: TRBJ1-2; CDR3aa: CASSQEVTGGDSFGYTF; CDR3nt: TGCGCCAGCAGCCAAGAGGTCACAGGGGGCGATTCATTTGGCTACACCTTC
abundance: NA; v_gene: TRBV12-3/TRBV12-4; d_gene: NA; j_gene: TRBJ2-7; CDR3aa: CAGTDLGPFSYEQYF; CDR3nt: TGTGCCGGCACGGACCTGGGACCGTTCTCCTACGAGCAGTACTTC
abundance: NA; v_gene: TRBV4-1; d_gene: NA; j_gene: TRBJ1-1; CDR3aa: CASSQVQDETEAFF; CDR3nt: TGCGCCAGCAGCCAAGTCCAGGACGAGACTGAAGCTTTCTTT
abundance: NA; v_gene: TRBV25-1; d_gene: TRBD2; j_gene: TRBJ2-7; CDR3aa: CASTPRGVASEQYF; CDR3nt: TGTGCCAGCACTCCCCGGGGGGTCGCCTCCGAGCAGTACTTC
abundance: NA; v_gene: TRBV20-1; d_gene: NA; j_gene: TRBJ2-1; CDR3aa: CSASDPITGNEQFF; CDR3nt: TGCAGTGCTAGTGACCCTATTACAGGGAATGAGCAGTTCTTC
abundance: few; v_gene: TRBV6-5; d_gene: NA; j_gene: TRBJ2-3; CDR3aa: CASSYGGGSDTRYF; CDR3nt: TGTGCCAGCAGTTACGGTGGCGGGTCAGATACGCGGTATTTT
abundance: NA; v_gene: TRBV7-9; d_gene: NA; j_gene: TRBJ2-3; CDR3aa: CASSFSPSTDTQYF; CDR3nt: TGTGCCAGCAGCTTTAGTCCCTCCACAGATACGCAGTATTTT
abundance: NA; v_gene: TRBV3-1; d_gene: TRBD2; j_gene: TRBJ2-3; CDR3aa: CASSPVASGEGDTQYF; CDR3nt: TGTGCCAGCAGCCCCGTGGCGAGCGGGGAAGGAGATACGCAGTATTTT
abundance: NA; v_gene: TRBV20-1; d_gene: NA; j_gene: TRBJ2-5; CDR3aa: CSARQQGVGETQYF; CDR3nt: TGCAGTGCTAGACAACAGGGAGTTGGGGAGACCCAGTACTTC
abundance: many; v_gene: TRBV6-5; d_gene: NA; j_gene: TRBJ2-7; CDR3aa: CASSYRDGAYEQYF; CDR3nt: TGTGCCAGCAGTTATAGGGACGGAGCCTACGAGCAGTACTTC
abundance: NA; v_gene: TRBV25-1; d_gene: TRBD2; j_gene: TRBJ2-7; CDR3aa: CASELAGGFYEQYF; CDR3nt: TGTGCCAGCGAACTAGCGGGAGGATTCTACGAGCAGTACTTC
abundance: NA; v_gene: TRBV20-1; d_gene: NA; j_gene: TRBJ1-4; CDR3aa: CRGRDTTNEKLFF; CDR3nt: TGCAGGGGAAGGGACACAACTAATGAAAAACTGTTTTTT
abundance: few; v_gene: TRBV5-4; d_gene: NA; j_gene: TRBJ2-3; CDR3aa: CASSIQGGTDTQYF; CDR3nt: TGTGCCAGCAGCATACAGGGAGGCACAGATACGCAGTATTTT
abundance: once; v_gene: TRBV5-1; d_gene: NA; j_gene: TRBJ2-7; CDR3aa: CASSQYRGDTDTQYF; CDR3nt: TGCGCCAGCAGCCAGTATCGCGGTGACACAGATACGCAGTACTTC
abundance: few; v_gene: TRBV7-2; d_gene: NA; j_gene: TRBJ2-3; CDR3aa: CASSSDGTSTDTQYF; CDR3nt: TGTGCCAGCAGCTCAGACGGGACTAGCACAGATACGCAGTATTTT
abundance: many; v_gene: TRBV5-1; d_gene: NA; j_gene: TRBJ2-3; CDR3aa: CASSVGPPGGDTQYF; CDR3nt: TGCGCCAGCAGCGTCGGGCCTCCGGGTGGAGATACGCAGTATTTT
abundance: NA; v_gene: TRBV7-9; d_gene: TRBD2; j_gene: TRBJ2-1; CDR3aa: CASTLEAGLTGWNEQFF; CDR3nt: TGTGCCAGCACCCTGGAGGCGGGACTAACAGGCTGGAATGAGCAGTTCTTC
abundance: NA; v_gene: TRBV29-1; d_gene: NA; j_gene: TRBJ2-2; CDR3aa: CSVGGGTNTGELFF; CDR3nt: TGCAGCGTCGGTGGAGGCACCAACACCGGGGAGCTGTTTTTT